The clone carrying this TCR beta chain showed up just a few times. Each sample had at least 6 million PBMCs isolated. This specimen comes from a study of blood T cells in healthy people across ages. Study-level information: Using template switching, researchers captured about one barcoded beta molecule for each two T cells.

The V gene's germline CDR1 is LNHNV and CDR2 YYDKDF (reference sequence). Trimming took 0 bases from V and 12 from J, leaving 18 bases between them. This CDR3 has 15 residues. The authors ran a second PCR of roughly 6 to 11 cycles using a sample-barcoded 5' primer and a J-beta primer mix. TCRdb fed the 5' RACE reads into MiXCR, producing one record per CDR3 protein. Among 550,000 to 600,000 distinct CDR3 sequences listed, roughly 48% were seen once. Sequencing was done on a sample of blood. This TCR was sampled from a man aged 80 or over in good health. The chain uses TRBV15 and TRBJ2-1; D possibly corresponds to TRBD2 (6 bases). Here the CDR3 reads CATSRDWVSGRWQFF. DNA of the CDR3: TGTGCCACCAGCAGAGATTGGGTTTCAGGGAGGTGGCAGTTCTTC.